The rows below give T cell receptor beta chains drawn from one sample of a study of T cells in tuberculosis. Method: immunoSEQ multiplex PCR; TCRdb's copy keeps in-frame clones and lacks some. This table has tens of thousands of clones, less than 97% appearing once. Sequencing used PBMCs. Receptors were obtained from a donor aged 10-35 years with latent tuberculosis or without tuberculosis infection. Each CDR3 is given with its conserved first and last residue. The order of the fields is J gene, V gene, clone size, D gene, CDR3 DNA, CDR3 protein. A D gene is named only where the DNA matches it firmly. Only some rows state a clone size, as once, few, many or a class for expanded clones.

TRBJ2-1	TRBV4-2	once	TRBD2	TGTGCCAGCAGCCAAGCACAGCGGGGGGGCCGGAGCAATGAGCAGTTCTTC	CASSQAQRGGRSNEQFF
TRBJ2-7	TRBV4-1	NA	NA	TGCGCCAGCAGCCAAGAAGTAGCCCAGGGGTACGAGCAGTACTTC	CASSQEVAQGYEQYF
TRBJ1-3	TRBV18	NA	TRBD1	TGTGCCAGCTCACTGACTTCACTTGGGACAGGGGGCAGTGACACCATATATTTT	CASSLTSLGTGGSDTIYF
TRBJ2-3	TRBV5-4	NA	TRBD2	TGTGCCAGCAGACCCGACCTAGCGGGGGGACCAGATACGCAGTATTTT	CASRPDLAGGPDTQYF
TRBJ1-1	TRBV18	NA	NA	TGTGCCAGCTCCGCGGGGGGGAGTTCTGAAGCTTTCTTT	CASSAGGSSEAFF
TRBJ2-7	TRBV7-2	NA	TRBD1	TGTGCCAGCAGCATCGACAGGGTTCTATACGAGCAGTACTTC	CASSIDRVLYEQYF
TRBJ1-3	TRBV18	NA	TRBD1	TGTGCCAGCTCGCGCCGGGACAGTGAGGGAAACACCATATATTTT	CASSRRDSEGNTIYF
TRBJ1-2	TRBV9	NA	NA	TGTGCCAGCAGCGTAGGACGGATGGGACTCTATGGCTACACCTTC	CASSVGRMGLYGYTF
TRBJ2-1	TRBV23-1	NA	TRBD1	TGCGCCAGCAGTCAATCGGTCCGGGCAGGGGGATATGAGCAGTTCTTC	CASSQSVRAGGYEQFF
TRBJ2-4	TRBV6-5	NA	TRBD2	TGTGCCAGCAGCGGGACTAGCGGGGGGGCTGCAATACAGTACTTC	CASSGTSGGAAIQYF
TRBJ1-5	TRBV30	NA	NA	TGTGCCTGGAGTTTACTCTCCGCGACAGTTAGCAATCAGCCCCAGCATTTT	CAWSLLSATVSNQPQHF
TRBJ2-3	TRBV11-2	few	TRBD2	TGTGCCAGCAGCCCGACTGGCGGGGGGACAGATACGCAGTATTTT	CASSPTGGGTDTQYF
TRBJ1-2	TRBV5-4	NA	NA	TGTGCCAGCAGACTTACCGGGACTGGGGATGGCTACACCTTC	CASRLTGTGDGYTF
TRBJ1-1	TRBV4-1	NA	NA	TGCGCCAGCAGCCAAGTAGGGGGAACTGAAGCTTTCTTT	CASSQVGGTEAFF
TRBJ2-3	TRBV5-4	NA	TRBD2	TGTGCCAGCAGCTCGCAGTTCCGACAAACTAGCGGGGGGGCCTTAGATACGCAGTATTTT	CASSSQFRQTSGGALDTQYF
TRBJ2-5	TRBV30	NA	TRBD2	TGTGCCTGGAGTGCCTGGACTAGCGGGGGGCCGGAGACCCAGTACTTC	CAWSAWTSGGPETQYF
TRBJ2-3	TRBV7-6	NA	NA	TGTGCCAGCAGCTTAGGACAGAGCACAGATACGCAGTATTTT	CASSLGQSTDTQYF
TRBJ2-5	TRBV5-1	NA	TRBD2	TGCGCCAGCAGCGGCTTAGGGACTAGCAGAGGCCACGAGACCCAGTACTTC	CASSGLGTSRGHETQYF
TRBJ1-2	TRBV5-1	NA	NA	TGCGCCAGCAGCTTGGAGGGGCCTCGGGGCTACACCTTC	CASSLEGPRGYTF
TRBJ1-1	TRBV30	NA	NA	TGTGCCTGGAGTGTACCGGTTCCGAACACTGAAGCTTTCTTT	CAWSVPVPNTEAFF
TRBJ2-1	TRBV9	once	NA	TGTGCCAGCGAGGGACAATACAATGAGCAGTTCTTC	CASEGQYNEQFF
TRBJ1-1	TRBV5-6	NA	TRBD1	TGTGCCAGCAGCCTCAGGACAGGGACCGCTGAAGCTTTCTTT	CASSLRTGTAEAFF
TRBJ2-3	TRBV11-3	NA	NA	TGTGCCAGCAGCCCCCAACATCTCGATACGCAGTATTTT	CASSPQHLDTQYF
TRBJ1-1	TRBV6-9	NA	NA	TGTGCCAGCAGTTATTCGAGTTCTGAAGCTTTCTTT	CASSYSSSEAFF
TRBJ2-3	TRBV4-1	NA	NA	TGCGCCAGCAGCCAAGAAACTAGAACCCAGTATTTT	CASSQETRTQYF
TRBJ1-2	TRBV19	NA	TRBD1	TGTGCCAGTACCCAAGGGGGGACAGCCTATGGCTACACCTTC	CASTQGGTAYGYTF
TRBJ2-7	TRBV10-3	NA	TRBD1	TGTGCCATCAGTGATCGGACAGGGAGCTCCTACGAGCAGTACTTC	CAISDRTGSSYEQYF
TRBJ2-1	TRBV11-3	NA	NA	TGTGCCAGCAGCTTTCAGCGGAGCTCCTACAATGAGCAGTTCTTC	CASSFQRSSYNEQFF
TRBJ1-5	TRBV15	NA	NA	TGTGCCACCAGGAAGGGAGTAGAAAGCAATCAGCCCCAGCATTTT	CATRKGVESNQPQHF
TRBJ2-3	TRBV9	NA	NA	TGTGCCAGCAGCCCCGGTATTACAGATACGCAGTATTTT	CASSPGITDTQYF
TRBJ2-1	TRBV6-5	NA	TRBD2	TGTGCCAGCAGAAAAGGGACTAGCGTCGGCAATGAGCAGTTCTTC	CASRKGTSVGNEQFF
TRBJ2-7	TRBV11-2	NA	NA	TGTGCCAGCAGCGTTAGCCTGGGTGTCTACGAGCAGTACTTC	CASSVSLGVYEQYF
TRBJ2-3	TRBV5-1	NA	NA	TGCGCCAGCAGCTGGAGGGACTTAGATACGCAGTATTTT	CASSWRDLDTQYF
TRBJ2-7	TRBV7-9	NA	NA	TGTGCCAGCAGCTTAGGCTGGACAGACTCCTACGAGCAGTACTTC	CASSLGWTDSYEQYF
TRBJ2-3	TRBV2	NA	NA	TGTGCCAGCTGGGGGGGGGCCAAAGGGAGCACAGATACGCAGTATTTT	CASWGGAKGSTDTQYF
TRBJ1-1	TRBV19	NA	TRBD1	TGTGCCAGTAGTATAATGGGACAGGGGGCGTCCACTGAAGCTTTCTTT	CASSIMGQGASTEAFF
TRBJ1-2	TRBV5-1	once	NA	TGCGCCAGCAGCTTGGAGGGGGACTATGGCTACACCTTC	CASSLEGDYGYTF
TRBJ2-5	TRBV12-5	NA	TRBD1	TGTGCTAGTGGTTTGGCGATAGGGACAGGTGGTAGGGAGACCCAGTACTTC	CASGLAIGTGGRETQYF
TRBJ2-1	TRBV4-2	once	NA	TGTGCCAGCAGCCCCGAGTTAACGGGGTCAGGCGAGCAGTTCTTC	CASSPELTGSGEQFF
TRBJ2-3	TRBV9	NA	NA	TGTGCCAGCAGCGAGGGGCTCTTACCCGAATTT	CASSEGLLPEF
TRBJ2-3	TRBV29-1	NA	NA	TGCAGCGTTGAGGTCGACACGGCAGATACGCAGTATTTT	CSVEVDTADTQYF
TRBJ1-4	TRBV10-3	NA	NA	TGTGCCATCAGTGGGGCAGAGAATGAAAAACTGTTTTTT	CAISGAENEKLFF
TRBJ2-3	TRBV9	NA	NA	TGTGCCAGCAGCGGGGGCGGGGCTTTCCACACAGATACGCAGTATTTT	CASSGGGAFHTDTQYF
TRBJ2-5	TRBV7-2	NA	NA	TGTGCCAGCAGCCTAGGGCCCCTCCCCTTGGAGACCCAGTACTTC	CASSLGPLPLETQYF
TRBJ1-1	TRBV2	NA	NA	TGTGCCAGCAGGGGGGAACGGGGGGAGGAAGCTTTCTTT	CASRGERGEEAFF
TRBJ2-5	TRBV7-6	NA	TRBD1	TGTGCCAGCAGCTTAGGCAGGTCCGACAGGGGGGCCCAGTACTTC	CASSLGRSDRGAQYF
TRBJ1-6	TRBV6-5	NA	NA	TGTGCCAGCAGGGGGGGGCGGGCCCATAATTCACCCCTCCACTTT	CASRGGRAHNSPLHF
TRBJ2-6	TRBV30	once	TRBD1	TGTGCCTGGAGTGTAACGGGACAGGGTTTTGGGGCCAACGTCCTGACTTTC	CAWSVTGQGFGANVLTF
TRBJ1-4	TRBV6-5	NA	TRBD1	TGTGCCAGCAGGGATCAAGGGGGCGGAGGTGAAAAACTGTTTTTT	CASRDQGGGGEKLFF
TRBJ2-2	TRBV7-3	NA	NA	TGTGCCAGCAGCTTATTTACGAACACCGGGGAGCTGTTTTTT	CASSLFTNTGELFF
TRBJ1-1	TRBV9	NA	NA	TGTGCCAGCGCCCGGGGCACTGAAGCTTTCTTT	CASARGTEAFF
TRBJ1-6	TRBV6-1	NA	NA	TGTGCCAGCAGTGGGGGGGGACGGTATAATTCACCCCTCCACTTT	CASSGGGRYNSPLHF
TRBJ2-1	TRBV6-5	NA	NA	TGTGCCAGCACCATTGAACTCGGCGGGAATGAGCAGTTCTTC	CASTIELGGNEQFF
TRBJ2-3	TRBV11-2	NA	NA	TGTGCCAGCAGCTTGGGGGCAGGGGCCACAGATACGCAGTATTTT	CASSLGAGATDTQYF
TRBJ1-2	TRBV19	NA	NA	TGTGCCAGTAGTCTCGATGTAGGGGATGGCTACACCTTC	CASSLDVGDGYTF
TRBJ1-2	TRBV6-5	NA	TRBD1	TGTGCCAGCACCGCCACAGGGGGCGCCCACTATGGCTACACCTTC	CASTATGGAHYGYTF
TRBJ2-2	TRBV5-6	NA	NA	TGTGCCAGCAGCTTGGGACAGATTAACACCGGGGAGCTGTTTTTT	CASSLGQINTGELFF
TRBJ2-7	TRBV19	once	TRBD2	TGTGCCAGTAGTATAGCCCTAGCGGGGGCTTACGAGCAGTACTTC	CASSIALAGAYEQYF
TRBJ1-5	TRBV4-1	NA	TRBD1	TGCGCCAGCAGCCGACAGGGGAGCAATCAGCCCCAGCATTTT	CASSRQGSNQPQHF